The clone carrying this TCR beta chain was counted ten times or more. Amplified material comprised TCR beta CDR3 regions derived from RNA transcripts. In the first round, RT-PCR was carried out with HTBI primers, and a multiplex PCR formed the second round. TCRdb called the multiplex PCR reads again in MiXCR, with one record for every CDR3 protein. The sample has about 1.1 million distinct CDR3 sequences, about 36% seen once. The data derive from a study of Graves' ophthalmopathy and Graves' hyperthyroidism. The CDR3 has 15 amino acids. The germline CDR1 and CDR2 sequences are MGHDK and SYGVNS. V shed 1 base and J shed 0 bases, with 7 bases lying between them.

The source is an adult man with Graves' hyperthyroidism. Material for sequencing was peripheral blood or thyroid tissue (not recorded which). The genes are TRBV25-1 and TRBJ1-5, with D perhaps TRBD1 (5 bases). This chain's CDR3 is CASSEWGDSNQPQHF. The CDR3 nucleotides read TGTGCCAGCAGTGAATGGGGGGATAGCAATCAGCCCCAGCATTTT.